Listed below are T cell receptor beta chains from one sample, sequenced in a study of response to subunit inactivated influenza vaccine. TCRdb independently ran MiXCR on the RT-PCR reads; one entry per CDR3 protein. The sample carries about 700,000 distinct CDR3 sequences, 14% recorded once. The specimen was PBMCs from blood, collected around two weeks before vaccination. The receptor set was obtained from a man aged 50 to 59 who received an inactivated influenza vaccine. The CDR3 runs from the conserved cysteine through the conserved F or W. A D gene is named only where the DNA matches it firmly. Size is stated for part of the rows, as once, few or many counts, or as a class when the clone is expanded.

TRBD2	few	TRBV4-3	TRBJ2-7	CASSQDLGAGVSYEQYF	TGCGCCAGCAGCCAAGATCTTGGGGCGGGAGTCTCCTACGAGCAGTACTTC
.	few	TRBV18	TRBJ2-4	CASSRPLLTGNRPALAKNIQYF	TGTGCCAGCTCACGGCCTCTACTCACCGGGAACCGGCCTGCCCTAGCCAAAAACATTCAGTACTTC
.	many	TRBV7-2	TRBJ2-2	CASSFRSTGELFF	TGTGCCAGCAGCTTCAGAAGCACCGGGGAGCTGTTTTTT
.	few	TRBV7-2	TRBJ1-1	CASSFGEAEAFF	TGTGCCAGCAGCTTCGGAGAGGCCGAAGCTTTCTTT
TRBD1	.	TRBV6-5	TRBJ2-7	CASSYSGQGLLEQYF	TGTGCCAGCAGTTACTCGGGACAGGGACTCCTCGAGCAGTACTTC
.	many	TRBV4-1	TRBJ1-2	CASSQGSRSNYGYTF	TGCGCCAGCAGCCAAGGCTCTCGGTCTAACTATGGCTACACCTTC
TRBD1	few	TRBV6-5	TRBJ1-2	CASSYPGGYYGYTF	TGTGCCAGCAGTTACCCAGGGGGTTACTATGGCTACACCTTC
.	many	TRBV7-9	TRBJ2-1	CASSQGRFFPAGKQFF	TGTGCCAGCAGCCAGGGACGGTTTTTTCCGGCGGGGAAGCAGTTCTTC
TRBD2	.	TRBV11-2	TRBJ2-5	CASSLWGGIQETQYF	TGTGCCAGCAGCTTATGGGGGGGGATCCAAGAGACCCAGTACTTC
TRBD2	.	TRBV30	TRBJ2-3	CAWSVSGGGYLHTQYF	TGTGCCTGGAGTGTATCCGGGGGGGGTTACCTTCATACGCAGTATTTT